This is a list of T cell receptor beta chains from one sample in a study of blood T cell repertoires in COVID-19. Assay used: immunoSEQ multiplex PCR; TCRdb lists only in-frame clones, some missing. Of 70,000 or so clones listed, about 92% were seen once; the top ten hold just over 9%. The source material was peripheral blood. These receptors were obtained from a human donor in a cohort sampled during active COVID-19. CDR3s include the opening cysteine and the closing phenylalanine or tryptophan. The order of the fields is J gene, clone size, V gene, CDR3 protein. Clone size, where shown, is once, few, many, or a class for clones that have expanded.

J: TRBJ2-4
size: -
V: TRBV11-2
CDR3: CASSLERGHYKNIQYF

J: TRBJ2-2
size: once
V: TRBV3-1/TRBV3-2
CDR3: CASSQVINTGELFF

J: TRBJ2-1
size: -
V: TRBV28
CDR3: CASSSKLAGATYNEQFF

J: TRBJ2-7
size: once
V: TRBV6-5
CDR3: CASFLSGLAVNEQYF

J: TRBJ2-1
size: -
V: TRBV27
CDR3: CASSFGAGDFNEQFF

J: TRBJ1-6
size: few
V: TRBV30
CDR3: CAWNRANSPLHF

J: TRBJ2-2
size: -
V: TRBV4-3
CDR3: CASSQQLRTGGNTGELFF

J: TRBJ2-7
size: once
V: TRBV6-5
CDR3: CASSPRLAGAGEQYF

J: TRBJ2-6
size: -
V: TRBV19
CDR3: CASSIDGLSGANVLTF

J: TRBJ1-2
size: few
V: TRBV3-1/TRBV3-2
CDR3: CASSQDIRAGSGISYGYTF

J: TRBJ1-4
size: -
V: TRBV6-2/TRBV6-3
CDR3: CASSYGRSSTNEKLFF

J: TRBJ2-3
size: -
V: TRBV15
CDR3: CATSRSRRLAGGVDTQYF

J: TRBJ2-5
size: -
V: TRBV24-1
CDR3: CATSDPMGDREETQYF

J: TRBJ2-7
size: -
V: TRBV27
CDR3: CASSPVGTGKTYEQYF

J: TRBJ2-7
size: -
V: TRBV27
CDR3: CASSLLAGEQYF

J: TRBJ1-4
size: -
V: TRBV15
CDR3: CATSRGTAANEKLFF

J: TRBJ1-6
size: -
V: TRBV15
CDR3: CATSREVRGPDSPLHF

J: TRBJ2-2
size: -
V: TRBV28
CDR3: CASSLGGRANTGELFF

J: TRBJ1-1
size: -
V: TRBV19
CDR3: CASSIEPGSTEAFF

J: TRBJ2-2
size: -
V: TRBV11-2
CDR3: CASTTSSGGELFF